This record covers a single T cell receptor beta chain. The clone's antigen remains unknown. The CDR3 end shows no conserved phenylalanine or tryptophan, and so a read error is likely. These data belong to a study of cytomegalovirus exposure and HLA in healthy donors (TCRdb year 2017). Context from the whole study: An earlier analysis of approximately 590 of the donors reported 250 to 350 Gb of sequence data and 120 million or so unique TCR beta sequences from 150 million to 200 million T cells. An early release covering roughly 640 HLA-typed donors comprised about 300 gigabases of sequencing data and around 80 million unique TCR sequences. Of the 350 to 450 genotyped donors, roughly 85% fell in the genetic ancestry cluster associated with self-reported Caucasian donors. The aim of the study was to test whether cataloging public T cell receptors could identify signatures of past pathogen exposure. Using immunosequencing, the study profiled T cell repertoires from 666 subjects and related those repertoires to cytomegalovirus serostatus. In addition to the first cohort of about 650 subjects, a separate validation cohort of over 90 different subjects was used. To predict cytomegalovirus infection status, the study combined high-throughput TCR immunosequencing, statistical association of individual TCRs with disease status, and machine learning. A later analysis re-analyzed previously published TCR beta repertoires from 550 to 700 donors and added high-resolution HLA genotyping to study TCR occurrence patterns. Rather than using new phenotypic data, the later analysis identified candidate immune exposures from TCR beta sequences and from how often those sequences occurred across donors. An earlier analysis of 587 of the donors used high-throughput TCR beta sequencing to judge whether each TCR beta V gene segment behaved as functional or pseudogenic. Donor age, sex, ethnicity and CMV serostatus were compiled together with the repertoire data. Genome-wide SNP genotypes for about 65% of the roughly 700 donors were used in a later genetic analysis, which treated that subset as a discovery cohort. Every discovery cohort repertoire had been produced on one sequencing platform. HLA typing covered class I and class II loci at four-digit resolution. Typing coverage differed by locus: A, B, C, DRB1 and DQB1 were typed in roughly 629-630 donors, DQA1 in 522, DPA1 in 600 to 610, and DPB1 in roughly 450. Because of strong linkage in the cohort, a handful of DR-DQ haplotypes were treated as single units for association and clustering. Across some 400 genotyped donors of the cohort, an average of about 240,000 unique TCR beta nucleotide sequences per donor were sequenced, and roughly a sixth of those sequences were non-productive.

Library creation used the immunoSEQ multiplex PCR assay. For the multiplex PCR, a mixture combining 60 forward primers for TCR Vbeta segments and 13 reverse primers for TCR Jbeta segments was used. Amplification of the CDR3 region of rearranged TCR beta genes was performed with a multiplex PCR assay on genomic DNA. The amplified TCR beta libraries were sequenced on the Illumina HiSeq System as 87-base-pair reads. In the paper's pipeline: Across the 700 or so repertoires, a later analysis counted some 80 million unique TCR beta chains, 9.5 million to 12 million of which were shared by at least two donors. Raw reads were error-corrected and collapsed into unique sequences with a nearest-neighbor algorithm that merged closely related sequences to remove PCR and sequencing errors. Alignment of CDR3 sequences to IMGT reference sequences was used to assign V, D and J gene segments. For a sequence to be retained, a match of at least six nucleotides was required to both a V gene segment and a J gene segment. Rearrangements were classified as productive when the CDR3 lacked stop codons and remained in frame with V and J, and all other rearrangements were classified as non-productive. CDR3 was defined by IMGT convention, running from the second conserved V-encoded cysteine to the conserved J-encoded phenylalanine. Sequences without an unambiguous match to a single V gene segment were excluded from the earlier analysis of almost 600 of the donors. In an earlier analysis of about 590 of the donors, a V segment was called functional when productive rearrangements were above 56.7%, and segregating when the standard deviation between donors exceeded 5%. A statistical classification framework was built to diagnose cytomegalovirus status from the catalog of TCR beta chain sequences. V and J gene assignment, in a later analysis, came from comparing TCR nucleotide sequences with IMGT/GENE-DB human TR gene sequences. The TCRdist pipeline was used in a later analysis to assign CDR3 sequences and most-parsimonious VDJ recombination scenarios. In a later analysis, each TCR beta chain was defined by its CDR3 amino acid sequence together with its V-gene family, and reads lacking a unique V-gene family were excluded. As a way to deal with suspected cross-contamination and a sequencing artifact, a later analysis dropped approximately 570 nucleotide sequences that were highly shared and had low generation probability. In a later analysis, a clonal expansion index was calculated for each public chain from normalized within-repertoire ranks of inferred template counts. A later analysis computed generation probabilities with a VDJ recombination model fitted to out-of-frame rearrangements, and checked the results against IGoR. A later analysis scored TCR-TCR, TCR-HLA and TCR-CMV co-occurrence with hypergeometric tests, applying a repertoire-size bias correction to TCR pairs. To estimate false discovery rates, a later analysis permuted the HLA or CMV assignments 20 times. In a later analysis, co-occurring TCRs were grouped with DBSCAN, and TCRdist sequence similarity was added when clustering was performed within HLA-allele-positive subsets. For co-occurrence clustering, repertoires with fewer than 30,000 or more than 120,000 public chains were excluded, along with four to six repertoires with anomalous nucleotide sharing. TCRdb obtained this table from immuneACCESS and retained in-frame rearrangements with V and J assigned. These tables miss some clones; where compared with another copy, unresolved V genes account for less than half of the shortfall, and the remainder is unexplained. D and trimming were read from the DNA, whereas the V and J calls and clone size are those reported in that table. Here the sample has some 75,000 clones; under 80% occur a single time. Clones ranked in the top ten supply 5.5% to 7% of the sample.

The CDR3 length is 13 residues, termini included. The retained sequence is limited to the CDR3, 39 bases, with the frame set at the first base. CDR1 and CDR2 are drawn from the germline V gene: MRHNA, SNTAGT. For this chain, trimming is 6 bases at the V end and 4 bases at the J end, and the number of junction bases without a gene match is 2. On the study overall, not on this receptor specifically: A later analysis found that TCR association rates varied across HLA loci, with DRB1 alleles showing the most associated TCRs and HLA-C alleles the fewest. A total of some 180 TCR beta chains were listed by the study as associated with cytomegalovirus. Assigning TCR associations to individual alleles was difficult when HLA alleles, especially DR and DQ, strongly co-occurred. A cluster of highly shared sequence variants was judged likely to be a technical artifact of the sequencing pipeline. The 87-base-pair reads could not distinguish some IMGT-functional V segments, including TRBV6-2 and TRBV6-3, so those segments were excluded. Because some donors lacked HLA typing at each locus, the association tests relied only on the typed subset. According to a later analysis, most CMV-associated TCR beta chains appeared to be HLA-restricted, and the HLA associations seemed to be driven largely by CMV exposure. At a false discovery rate of 0.05, a later analysis linked 16,951 TCR beta sequences to specific HLA alleles. Because counts were too low, more than 15 rarely observed V segments, including chromosome 9 orphons, were excluded from the earlier analysis of under 650 of the donors. Most TCR sequences were observed very rarely across donors, whereas some public TCRs were present in many individuals. Compared with equally common non-associated chains, HLA-associated TCR beta chains in a later analysis were more clonally expanded and had lower generation probabilities. This cohort had only TCR beta chains sequenced, and the lack of alpha or paired-chain data limited which features could be detected. Cytomegalovirus status was reported to be diagnosed by the classifier with high specificity and sensitivity in both the original and validation cohorts. In an earlier analysis of 587 of the donors, most TCR beta V segments appeared in productive rearrangements about 87% or about 30% of the time, broadly matching IMGT annotations. For the cohort, immune exposure information was limited to CMV serostatus. Roughly uniform sequencing depth across donors was assumed in presence/absence analyses, although this assumption may not hold. According to the authors, the approach could potentially be generalized to other disease states and immunological phenotypes. Linkage disequilibrium might explain the correlated functional status among segregating V segments, but an unknown experimental factor could not be excluded. In a later analysis, several top co-occurrence clusters were reported to appear linked to parvovirus B19, influenza, CMV and Epstein-Barr virus. A later genetic analysis reported fewer N-insertions in productive TCRs among donors in an Asian-associated ancestry cluster than the approximately 670-donor mean. A further reported finding was that TCR beta sequences accurately predicted the HLA-A and HLA-B alleles for most subjects in the first cohort. A few of the identified cytomegalovirus-associated TCR beta chains were confirmed in vitro to be specific for cytomegalovirus antigens. In a later genetic analysis, a missense DCLRE1C variant was associated with V-gene and J-gene trimming of TCR beta chains, and the association was replicated in an independent cohort.

In total, approximately 610 healthy bone marrow donors made up the cohort. All cohort members were sampled while nominally healthy, although unrecorded immune exposures were likely present. The donor was CMV seropositive and belonged to the group of 250 to 300 seropositive cohort members. Each donor provided a peripheral blood sample, and peripheral blood mononuclear cells were used for TCR beta sequencing. Genomic DNA extraction from the blood cell samples was performed with the Qiagen DNeasy Blood Extraction Kit. The sample comprised PBMCs. This clonotype was obtained from a man younger than 30 in good health and CMV-seropositive. The sequence is built from TRBV6-4 and TRBJ1-1, with 10 central nucleotides matching TRBD1. The nucleotide sequence reads TGTGCCAGCAGCCGGGACAGGGGCACTGAAGCTTTCCTT. Its protein is CASSRDRGTEAFL.